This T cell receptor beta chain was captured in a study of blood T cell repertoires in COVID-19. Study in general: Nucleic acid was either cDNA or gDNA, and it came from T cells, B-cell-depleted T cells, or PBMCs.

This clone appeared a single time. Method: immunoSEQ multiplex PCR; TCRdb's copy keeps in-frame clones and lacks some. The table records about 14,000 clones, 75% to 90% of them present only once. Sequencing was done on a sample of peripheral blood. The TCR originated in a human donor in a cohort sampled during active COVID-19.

The CDR3 DNA follows: TGTGCCAGCAGCCCTGGGACTAGCGGGAGAGCTTATGAGCAGTTCTTC. Protein product: CASSPGTSGRAYEQFF. The chain recombines TRBV5-5 with TRBJ2-1; TRBD2 agrees at 14 bases. J lost 8 bases, V lost 4 bases, and 8 bases had no gene match. CDR3 length: 16 amino acids. The germline V gene encodes CDR1 SGHKS and CDR2 YYEKEE (reference sequence).